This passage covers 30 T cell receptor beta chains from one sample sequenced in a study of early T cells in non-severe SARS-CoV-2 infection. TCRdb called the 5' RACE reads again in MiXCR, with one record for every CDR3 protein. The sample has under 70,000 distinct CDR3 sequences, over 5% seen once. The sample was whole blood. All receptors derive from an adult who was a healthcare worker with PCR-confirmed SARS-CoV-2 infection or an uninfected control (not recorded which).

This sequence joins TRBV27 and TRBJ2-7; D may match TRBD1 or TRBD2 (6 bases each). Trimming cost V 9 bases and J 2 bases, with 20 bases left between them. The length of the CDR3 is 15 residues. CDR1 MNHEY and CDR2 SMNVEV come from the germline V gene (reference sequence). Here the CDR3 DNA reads TGTGCCAGTTCACAGGGACTTCCCGGCCCCTACGAGCAGTACTTC. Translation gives CASSQGLPGPYEQYF.

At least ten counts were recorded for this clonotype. The chain's CDR3 is CASRRDSGSLPAEQYF. CDR3 DNA sequence: TGTGCCAGCAGGAGGGATAGCGGGAGTCTACCGGCCGAGCAGTACTTC. The V and J genes are TRBV6-6 and TRBJ2-7; 9 bases are a match to TRBD2. Germline CDR1 reads MNHNY; CDR2 reads SVGAGI (reference sequence). After removal of 6 bases from V and 6 bases from J, the junction contained 15 bases not matched to a gene. The CDR3 spans 16 residues.

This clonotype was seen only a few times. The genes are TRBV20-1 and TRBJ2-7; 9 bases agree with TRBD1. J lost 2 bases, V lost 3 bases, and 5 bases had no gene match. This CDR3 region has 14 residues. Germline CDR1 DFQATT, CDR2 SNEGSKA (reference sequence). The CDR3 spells CSARRQGEAYEQYF. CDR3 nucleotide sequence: TGCAGTGCTAGGAGACAGGGGGAGGCCTACGAGCAGTACTTC.

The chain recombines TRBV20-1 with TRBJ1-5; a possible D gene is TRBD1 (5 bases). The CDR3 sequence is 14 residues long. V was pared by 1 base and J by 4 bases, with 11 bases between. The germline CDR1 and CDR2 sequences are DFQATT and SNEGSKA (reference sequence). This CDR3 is CSARAGSGNQPQHF. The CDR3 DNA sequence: TGCAGTGCTAGAGCAGGGTCGGGGAATCAGCCCCAGCATTTT.

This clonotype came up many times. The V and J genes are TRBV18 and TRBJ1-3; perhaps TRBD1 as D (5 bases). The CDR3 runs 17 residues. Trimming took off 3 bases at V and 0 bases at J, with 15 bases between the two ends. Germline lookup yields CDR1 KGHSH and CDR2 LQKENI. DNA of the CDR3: TGTGCCAGCTCACCCTTTATTGACAGAATCTCTGGAAACACCATATATTTT. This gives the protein CASSPFIDRISGNTIYF.

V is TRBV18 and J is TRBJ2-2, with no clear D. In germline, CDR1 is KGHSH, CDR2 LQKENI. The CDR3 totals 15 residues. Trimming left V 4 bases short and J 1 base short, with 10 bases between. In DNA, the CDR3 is TGTGCCAGCTCACTACAGCTACAGAACACCGGGGAGCTGTTTTTT. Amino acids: CASSLQLQNTGELFF.

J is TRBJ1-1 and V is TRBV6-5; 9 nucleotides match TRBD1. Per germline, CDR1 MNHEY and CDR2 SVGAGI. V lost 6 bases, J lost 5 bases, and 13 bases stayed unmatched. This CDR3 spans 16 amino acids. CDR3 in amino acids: CASSYNSGTGLTEAFF. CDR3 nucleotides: TGTGCCAGCAGCTACAATTCCGGGACAGGGCTTACTGAAGCTTTCTTT.

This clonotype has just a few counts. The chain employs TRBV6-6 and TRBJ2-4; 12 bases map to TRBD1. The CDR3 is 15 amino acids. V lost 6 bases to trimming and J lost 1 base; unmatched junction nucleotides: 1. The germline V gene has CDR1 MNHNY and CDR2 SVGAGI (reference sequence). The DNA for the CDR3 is TGTGCCAGCAGGGGACAGGGGGCGGCCAAAAACATTCAGTACTTC. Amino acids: CASRGQGAAKNIQYF.

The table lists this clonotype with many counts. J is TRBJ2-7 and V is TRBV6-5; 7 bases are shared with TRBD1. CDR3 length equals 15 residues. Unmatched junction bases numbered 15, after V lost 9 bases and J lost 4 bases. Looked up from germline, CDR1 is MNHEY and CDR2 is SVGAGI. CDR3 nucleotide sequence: TGTGCCAGGGGGCAGGGACAGCTCAATGTGTACGAGCAGTACTTC. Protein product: CARGQGQLNVYEQYF.

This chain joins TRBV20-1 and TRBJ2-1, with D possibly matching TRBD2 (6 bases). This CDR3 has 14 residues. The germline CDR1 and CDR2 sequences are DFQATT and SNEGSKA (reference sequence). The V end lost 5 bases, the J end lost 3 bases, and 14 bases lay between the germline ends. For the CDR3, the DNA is TGCAGTGCTCCTCCCGCGGGAAGCTACAATGAGCAGTTCTTC. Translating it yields CSAPPAGSYNEQFF.

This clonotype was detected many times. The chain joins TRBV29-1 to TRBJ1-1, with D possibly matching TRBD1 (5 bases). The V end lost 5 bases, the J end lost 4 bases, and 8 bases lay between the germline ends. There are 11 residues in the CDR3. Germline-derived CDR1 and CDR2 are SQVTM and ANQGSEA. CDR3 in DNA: TGCAGCGTTTCTCAGGGCACTGAAGCTTTCTTT. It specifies CSVSQGTEAFF. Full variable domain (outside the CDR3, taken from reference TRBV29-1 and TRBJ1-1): SAVISQKPSRDICQRGTSLTIQCQVDSQVTMMFWYRQQPGQSLTLIATANQGSEATYESGFVIDKFPISRPNLTFSTLTVSNMSPEDSSIYLCSVSQGTEAFFGQGTRLTVV.

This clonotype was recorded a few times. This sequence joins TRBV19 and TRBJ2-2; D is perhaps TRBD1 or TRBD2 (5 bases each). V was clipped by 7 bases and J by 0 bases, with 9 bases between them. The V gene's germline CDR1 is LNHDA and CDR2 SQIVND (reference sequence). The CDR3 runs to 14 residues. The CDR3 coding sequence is TGTGCCAGTACAGGGCGGGCGAACACCGGGGAGCTGTTTTTT. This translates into CASTGRANTGELFF.

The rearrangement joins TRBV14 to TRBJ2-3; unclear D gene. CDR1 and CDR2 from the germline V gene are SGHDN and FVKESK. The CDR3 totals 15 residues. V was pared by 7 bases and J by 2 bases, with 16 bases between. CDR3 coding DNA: TGTGCCAGCAAGTTGAGTGGGAAATACACAGATACGCAGTATTTT. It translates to CASKLSGKYTDTQYF.

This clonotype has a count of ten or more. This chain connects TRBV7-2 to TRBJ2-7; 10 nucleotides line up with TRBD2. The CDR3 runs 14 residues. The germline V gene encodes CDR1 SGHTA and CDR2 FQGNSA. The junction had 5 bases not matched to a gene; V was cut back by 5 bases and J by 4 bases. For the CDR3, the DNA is TGTGCCAGCAGCCCAAAGCGGGGGGGATACGAGCAGTACTTC. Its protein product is CASSPKRGGYEQYF.

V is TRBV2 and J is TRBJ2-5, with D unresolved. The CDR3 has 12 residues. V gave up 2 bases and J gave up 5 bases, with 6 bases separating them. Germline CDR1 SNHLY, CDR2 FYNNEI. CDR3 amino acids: CASSESSETQYF. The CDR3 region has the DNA TGTGCCAGCAGTGAATCCTCGGAGACCCAGTACTTC.

CDR3 DNA sequence: TGTGCCAGCAGGGGACGCGGTCTAGCGGGAGAGGGAGAGCAGTACTTC. It translates to CASRGRGLAGEGEQYF. The J gene is TRBJ2-7, the V gene TRBV27; 10 nucleotides match TRBD2. Germline loops: CDR1 MNHEY, CDR2 SMNVEV (reference sequence). The CDR3 contains 16 residues. V dropped 6 bases and J dropped 7; count of bases not matched to a gene: 15.

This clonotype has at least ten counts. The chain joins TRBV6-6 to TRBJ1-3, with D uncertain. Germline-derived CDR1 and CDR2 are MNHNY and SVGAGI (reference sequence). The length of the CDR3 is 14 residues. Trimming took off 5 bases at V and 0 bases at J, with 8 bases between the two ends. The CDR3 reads CASSTSDSGNTIYF. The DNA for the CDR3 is TGTGCCAGCAGTACGAGTGACTCTGGAAACACCATATATTTT.

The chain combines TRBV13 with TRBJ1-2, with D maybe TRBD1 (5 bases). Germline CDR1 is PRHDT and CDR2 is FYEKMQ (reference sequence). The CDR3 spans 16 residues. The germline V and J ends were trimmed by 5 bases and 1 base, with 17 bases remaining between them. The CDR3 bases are TGTGCCAGCAGCCAAAGGGGAACACCTATTAACTATGGCTACACCTTC. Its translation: CASSQRGTPINYGYTF.

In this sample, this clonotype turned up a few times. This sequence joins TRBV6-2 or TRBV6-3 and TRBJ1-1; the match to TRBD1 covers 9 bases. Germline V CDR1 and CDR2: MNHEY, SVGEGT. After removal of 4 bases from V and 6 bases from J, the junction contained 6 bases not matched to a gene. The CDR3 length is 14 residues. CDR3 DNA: TGTGCCAGCAGTTTAAACAGGGGGCTGGCTGAAGCTTTCTTT. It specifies CASSLNRGLAEAFF.

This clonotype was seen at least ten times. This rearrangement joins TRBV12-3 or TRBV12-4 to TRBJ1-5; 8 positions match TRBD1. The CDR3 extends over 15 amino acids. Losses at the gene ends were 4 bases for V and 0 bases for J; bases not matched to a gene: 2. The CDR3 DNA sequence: TGTGCCAGCAGTTCCACAGGGGGTAGCAATCAGCCCCAGCATTTT. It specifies CASSSTGGSNQPQHF.

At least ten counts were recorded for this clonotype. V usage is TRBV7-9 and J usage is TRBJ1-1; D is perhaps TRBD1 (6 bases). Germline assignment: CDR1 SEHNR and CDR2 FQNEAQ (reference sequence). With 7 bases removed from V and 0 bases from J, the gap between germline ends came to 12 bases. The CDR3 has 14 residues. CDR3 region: CASKGDGVNTEAFF. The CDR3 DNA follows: TGTGCCAGCAAGGGGGACGGAGTGAACACTGAAGCTTTCTTT.

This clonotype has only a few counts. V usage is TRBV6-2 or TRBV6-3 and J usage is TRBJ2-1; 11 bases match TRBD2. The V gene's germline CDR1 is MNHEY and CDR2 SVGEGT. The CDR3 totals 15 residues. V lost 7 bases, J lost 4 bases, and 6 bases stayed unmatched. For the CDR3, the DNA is TGTGCCAGCACCCCTTCTAGCGGGGGGTACAATGAGCAGTTCTTC. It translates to CASTPSSGGYNEQFF.

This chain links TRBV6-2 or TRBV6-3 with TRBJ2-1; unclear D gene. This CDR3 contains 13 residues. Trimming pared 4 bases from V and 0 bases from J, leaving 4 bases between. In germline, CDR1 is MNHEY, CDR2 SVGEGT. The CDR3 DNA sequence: TGTGCCAGCAGTTTAAGCTCCTACAATGAGCAGTTCTTC. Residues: CASSLSSYNEQFF.

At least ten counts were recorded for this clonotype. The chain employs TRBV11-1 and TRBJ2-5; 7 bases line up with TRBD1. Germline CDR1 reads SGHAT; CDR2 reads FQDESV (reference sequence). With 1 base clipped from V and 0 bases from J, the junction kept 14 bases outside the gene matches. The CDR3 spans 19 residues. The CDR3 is CASSLGSPWTGRYQETQYF. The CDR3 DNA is TGTGCCAGCAGCTTAGGTTCCCCTTGGACAGGCCGGTACCAAGAGACCCAGTACTTC.

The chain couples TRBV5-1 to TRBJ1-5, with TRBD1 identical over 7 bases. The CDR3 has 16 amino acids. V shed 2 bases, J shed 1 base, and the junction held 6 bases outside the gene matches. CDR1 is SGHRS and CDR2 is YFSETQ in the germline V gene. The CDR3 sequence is CASSFKRQGSNQPQHF. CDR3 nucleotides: TGCGCCAGCAGCTTTAAGAGACAGGGAAGCAATCAGCCCCAGCATTTT.

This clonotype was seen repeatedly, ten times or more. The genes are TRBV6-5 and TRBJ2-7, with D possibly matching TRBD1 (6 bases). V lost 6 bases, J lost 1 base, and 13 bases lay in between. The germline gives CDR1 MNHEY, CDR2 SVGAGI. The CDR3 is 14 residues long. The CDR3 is CASRVTGYSYEQYF. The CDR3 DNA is TGTGCCAGCAGGGTTACAGGGTATTCCTACGAGCAGTACTTC.

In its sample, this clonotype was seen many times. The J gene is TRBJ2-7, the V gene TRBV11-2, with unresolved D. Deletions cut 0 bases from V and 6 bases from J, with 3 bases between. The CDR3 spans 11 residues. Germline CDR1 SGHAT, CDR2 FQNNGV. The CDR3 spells CASSLELEQYF. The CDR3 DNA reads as TGTGCCAGCAGCTTAGAGCTCGAGCAGTACTTC.

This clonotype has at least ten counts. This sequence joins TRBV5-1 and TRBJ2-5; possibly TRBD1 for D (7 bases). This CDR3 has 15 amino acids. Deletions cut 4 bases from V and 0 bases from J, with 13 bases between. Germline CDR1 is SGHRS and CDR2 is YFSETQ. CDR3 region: CASSTGDRDQETQYF. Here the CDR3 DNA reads TGCGCCAGCAGCACGGGAGACAGGGACCAAGAGACCCAGTACTTC.

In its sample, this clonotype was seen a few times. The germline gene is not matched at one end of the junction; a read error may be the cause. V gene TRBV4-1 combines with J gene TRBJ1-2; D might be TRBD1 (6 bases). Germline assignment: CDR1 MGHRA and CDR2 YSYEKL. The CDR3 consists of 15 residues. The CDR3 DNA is TGCGCCAGCACCCAAGACTGGCAGGGGACCTATGGCTACACCTTC. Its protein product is CASTQDWQGTYGYTF.

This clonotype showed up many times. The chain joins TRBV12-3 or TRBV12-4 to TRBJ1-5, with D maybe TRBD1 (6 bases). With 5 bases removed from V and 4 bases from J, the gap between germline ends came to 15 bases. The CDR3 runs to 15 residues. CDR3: CASSDTGFGNQPQHF. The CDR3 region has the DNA TGTGCCAGCAGTGATACAGGGTTCGGGAATCAGCCCCAGCATTTT.